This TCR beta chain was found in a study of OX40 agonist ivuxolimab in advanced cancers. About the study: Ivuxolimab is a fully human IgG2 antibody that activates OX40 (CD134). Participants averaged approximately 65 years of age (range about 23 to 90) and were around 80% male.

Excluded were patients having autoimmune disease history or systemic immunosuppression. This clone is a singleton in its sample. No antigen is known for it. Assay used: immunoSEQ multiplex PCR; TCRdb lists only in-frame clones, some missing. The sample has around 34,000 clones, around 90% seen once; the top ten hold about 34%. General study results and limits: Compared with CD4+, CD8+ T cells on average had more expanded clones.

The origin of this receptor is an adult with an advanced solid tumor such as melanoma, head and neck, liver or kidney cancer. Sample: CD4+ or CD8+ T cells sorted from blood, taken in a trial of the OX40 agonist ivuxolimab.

The CDR3 DNA sequence: TGTGCCAGCTCACCACTTGCCGGGAGAGGCAATGAGCAGTTCTTC. This encodes CASSPLAGRGNEQFF. V usage is TRBV18 and J usage is TRBJ2-1; D possibly corresponds to TRBD2 (6 bases). V lost 1 base, J lost 6 bases, and 13 bases lay in between. The CDR3 spans 15 residues. Germline V lookup: CDR1 KGHSH, CDR2 LQKENI.